This TCR beta chain was recovered during a study of blood T cell repertoires in COVID-19. The method was immunoSEQ multiplex PCR; TCRdb's version includes in-frame clones alone and lacks a portion of them. The sample gives over 350,000 clones, roughly 90% of which show up once; approximately 1% is in the top ten. This CDR3 contains 16 residues. Germline loops: CDR1 KGHSH, CDR2 LQKENI. J was trimmed by 5 bases and V by 2 bases; bases with no gene match: 9. V is TRBV18 and J is TRBJ1-1; 9 bases map to TRBD1. The source material was PBMCs or T cells enriched from blood (not recorded which). The TCR comes from a woman aged 25 to 39 with acute COVID-19. As DNA, the CDR3 is TGTGCCAGCTCACCAGTACGGACAGGGGTTGGGACTGAAGCTTTCTTT. It translates to CASSPVRTGVGTEAFF. Drawing the rest from reference TRBV18 and TRBJ1-1, the complete variable domain is NAGVMQNPRHLVRRRGQEARLRCSPMKGHSHVYWYRQLPEEGLKFMVYLQKENIIDESGMPKERFSAEFPKEGPSILRIQQVVRGDSAAYFCASSPVRTGVGTEAFFGQGTRLTVV.